The clone carrying this T cell receptor (beta chain) has a single count. What it recognizes is unknown. The source of the sample is a study of T cell responses to AZD1222 COVID-19 vaccine. Study-level findings and limits: Sampled repertoires all dated from after the peak T cell response.

CDR3 length: 14 amino acids. The germline V gene has CDR1 SGHVS and CDR2 FQNEAQ. V shed 3 bases and J shed 0 bases, with 7 bases lying between them. Assay: immunoSEQ multiplex PCR; the TCRdb copy retains only in-frame clones and omits some. The table shows about 180,000 clones, with approximately 94% occurring only once. J is TRBJ2-3 and V is TRBV7-8; D remains ambiguous. Sequencing was performed on peripheral blood, taken 28 days after the second AZD1222 dose. The sequence came from an adult who received the AZD1222 COVID-19 vaccine. CDR3 in amino acids: CASSFPFSTDTQYF. As DNA, the CDR3 is TGTGCCAGCAGCTTCCCGTTTAGCACAGATACGCAGTATTTT. The full variable domain, in which reference TRBV7-8 and TRBJ2-3 provide the parts outside the CDR3, is GAGVSQSPRYKVAKRGQDVALRCDPISGHVSLFWYQQALGQGPEFLTYFQNEAQLDKSGLPSDRFFAERPEGSVSTLKIQRTQQEDSAVYLCASSFPFSTDTQYFGPGTRLTVL.